One sample yielded the 6 T cell receptor beta chains listed below, sequenced in a study of blood T cells in healthy people across ages. Primers used in a second PCR of roughly 6 to 11 cycles were a sample-barcoded 5' primer and a J-beta primer mix. MiXCR, run by TCRdb on the 5' RACE reads, gives a single entry per CDR3 protein. The sample shows approximately 1.5 million distinct CDR3 sequences, roughly 32% of them seen only once. The sequenced sample was blood. Source of these receptors: a woman aged 25 to 39 in good health.

Points on this clonotype: Being one base from a much bigger clone, this may be a read error. The rearrangement links TRBV29-1 to TRBJ2-4; D is unresolved. Per the germline V gene, CDR1 is SQVTM and CDR2 is ANQGSEA. The CDR3 consists of 12 residues. V gave up 6 bases and J gave up 0 bases, with 6 bases separating them. This CDR3 is CSVVEAKNIQYF. The CDR3 nucleotides read TGCAGCGTCGTTGAAGCCAAAAACATTCAGTACTTC.

The chain links TRBV20-1 to TRBJ2-6; TRBD1 agrees at 7 bases. V trimming: 6 bases; J trimming: 0 bases; junction bases outside the gene matches: 5. The CDR3 spans 15 residues. Germline loops: CDR1 DFQATT, CDR2 SNEGSKA (reference sequence). For the CDR3, the DNA is TGCAGTGCCCACAGGGGCGGCTCTGGGGCCAACGTCCTGACTTTC. Amino acids: CSAHRGGSGANVLTF.

V and J are TRBV4-1 and TRBJ2-5; D ambiguous. This CDR3 has 15 amino acids. Germline V gene data show CDR1 as MGHRA and CDR2 as YSYEKL. The germline V and J ends were trimmed by 1 base and 4 bases, with 13 bases remaining between them. CDR3 sequence (DNA): TGCGCCAGCAGCCAAGTTTTTGACCGGCGAGAGACCCAGTACTTC. Translation: CASSQVFDRRETQYF.

The rearrangement uses TRBV4-2 and TRBJ1-3; D perhaps matches TRBD1 (5 bases). The CDR3 totals 16 residues. V dropped 0 bases and J dropped 0 bases, with 9 bases sitting between them. Per the germline V gene, CDR1 is LGHNA and CDR2 is YNFKEQ. The CDR3 DNA follows: TGTGCCAGCAGCCAAGATTTGGGGCACTCTGGAAACACCATATATTTT. Translated, it gives CASSQDLGHSGNTIYF.

This clonotype has a handful of counts. The chain recombines TRBV10-3 with TRBJ2-4; D remains ambiguous. The germline CDR1 and CDR2 sequences are ENHRY and SYGVKD. CDR3 length equals 13 residues. Trimming pared 5 bases from V and 8 bases from J, leaving 13 bases between. CDR3 sequence reads: CAISPSFGYIQYF. For the CDR3, the DNA is TGTGCCATCAGTCCCTCCTTTGGATACATTCAGTACTTC.

The rearrangement joins TRBV29-1 to TRBJ2-3; D remains ambiguous. The germline CDR1 and CDR2 sequences are SQVTM and ANQGSEA. The CDR3 loop spans 12 amino acids. Trimming shortened V by 7 bases and J by 0 bases, and 8 bases separated the two germline ends. CDR3 nucleotide sequence: TGCAGCGGCGATACTAGCACAGATACGCAGTATTTT. Residues: CSGDTSTDTQYF.